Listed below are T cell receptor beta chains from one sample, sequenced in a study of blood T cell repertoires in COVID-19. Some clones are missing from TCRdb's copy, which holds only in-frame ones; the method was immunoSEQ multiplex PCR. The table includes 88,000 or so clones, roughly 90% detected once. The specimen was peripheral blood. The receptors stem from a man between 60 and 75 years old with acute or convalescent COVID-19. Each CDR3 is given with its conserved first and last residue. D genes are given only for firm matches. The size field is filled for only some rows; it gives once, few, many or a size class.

cdr3_nt: TGTGCCAGCTCACCACTTTCCCTAGGAAGCACAGATACGCAGTATTTT
cdr3_aa: CASSPLSLGSTDTQYF
v_call: TRBV18
j_call: TRBJ2-3
clone_size: -
d_call: -

cdr3_nt: TGTGCCAGCAGCTTGCCGGGTTCTTTTAACTATGGCTACACCTTC
cdr3_aa: CASSLPGSFNYGYTF
v_call: TRBV5-4
j_call: TRBJ1-2
clone_size: -
d_call: -

cdr3_nt: TGTGCCAGCTCATATGGGACAGCTTCAAATGGCTACACCTTC
cdr3_aa: CASSYGTASNGYTF
v_call: TRBV18
j_call: TRBJ1-2
clone_size: -
d_call: TRBD1

cdr3_nt: TGTGCCAGCAGCTTGATCCCAGGCTCTGGAAACACCATATATTTT
cdr3_aa: CASSLIPGSGNTIYF
v_call: TRBV5-8
j_call: TRBJ1-3
clone_size: -
d_call: -

cdr3_nt: TGTGCCAGCAGTGAACGCCTCAGTCAACCGAATTCACCCCTCCACTTT
cdr3_aa: CASSERLSQPNSPLHF
v_call: TRBV6-1
j_call: TRBJ1-6
clone_size: once
d_call: -

cdr3_nt: TGTGCCAGTAGTATGGGAGCGGGAGGTACCTACGAGCAGTACTTC
cdr3_aa: CASSMGAGGTYEQYF
v_call: TRBV19
j_call: TRBJ2-7
clone_size: -
d_call: TRBD2

cdr3_nt: TGTGCCAGCAGTCCCGGGTCGATGCGGGGGCGGTATTTT
cdr3_aa: CASSPGSMRGRYF
v_call: TRBV6-5
j_call: TRBJ2-3
clone_size: -
d_call: -

cdr3_nt: TGTGCCAGCAGCTTAGACCAGGCCTCTGGAAACACCATATATTTT
cdr3_aa: CASSLDQASGNTIYF
v_call: TRBV7-9
j_call: TRBJ1-3
clone_size: -
d_call: -

cdr3_nt: TGTGCCAGCAGCTTAGCCTCGTACCAAGAGACCCAGTACTTC
cdr3_aa: CASSLASYQETQYF
v_call: TRBV11-2
j_call: TRBJ2-5
clone_size: -
d_call: -

cdr3_nt: TGTGCCAGCAGCCCCCGGGTGGAGGGTGGAAACACCATATATTTT
cdr3_aa: CASSPRVEGGNTIYF
v_call: TRBV9
j_call: TRBJ1-3
clone_size: -
d_call: -

cdr3_nt: TGTGCCAGCAGACTGGACAGGAACAATGAGCAGTTCTTC
cdr3_aa: CASRLDRNNEQFF
v_call: TRBV6-4
j_call: TRBJ2-1
clone_size: -
d_call: TRBD1

cdr3_nt: TGTGCCAGCAGCCTACGGACTAGCGGGGCCCTTGGGACCCAGTACTTC
cdr3_aa: CASSLRTSGALGTQYF
v_call: TRBV5-6
j_call: TRBJ2-5
clone_size: -
d_call: TRBD2

cdr3_nt: TGTGCCAGCAGCCCGGTGGGGACTAGCGGGATCACCGGGGAGCTGTTTTTT
cdr3_aa: CASSPVGTSGITGELFF
v_call: TRBV5-4
j_call: TRBJ2-2
clone_size: once
d_call: TRBD2

cdr3_nt: TGTGCCAGCAGCTCCACAAGGGGGAGGGTCGATGAAAAACTGTTTTTT
cdr3_aa: CASSSTRGRVDEKLFF
v_call: TRBV7-9
j_call: TRBJ1-4
clone_size: -
d_call: -

cdr3_nt: TGTGCCAGCAGCCAACCGACAGGGGGCACGGAGACCCAGTACTTC
cdr3_aa: CASSQPTGGTETQYF
v_call: TRBV5-4
j_call: TRBJ2-5
clone_size: -
d_call: TRBD1

cdr3_nt: TGTGCCAGTAGTATAGTAGACAGGGAGTCCTCTGAAGCTTTCTTT
cdr3_aa: CASSIVDRESSEAFF
v_call: TRBV19
j_call: TRBJ1-1
clone_size: -
d_call: TRBD1

cdr3_nt: TGCGCCAGCAGCCAATCCTTTAGCGTCGCAACAGATACGCAGTATTTT
cdr3_aa: CASSQSFSVATDTQYF
v_call: TRBV4-1
j_call: TRBJ2-3
clone_size: -
d_call: -

cdr3_nt: TGTGCCAGCAGTTTCAGGGGGAGCAATCAGCATTTT
cdr3_aa: CASSFRGSNQHF
v_call: TRBV28
j_call: TRBJ1-5
clone_size: -
d_call: TRBD1

cdr3_nt: TGTGCCAGCAGTTATACCACAGGGGAGCTGTTTTTT
cdr3_aa: CASSYTTGELFF
v_call: TRBV6-5
j_call: TRBJ2-2
clone_size: -
d_call: -

cdr3_nt: TGTGCCAGTAGAGACAATGGCTTTGGAGGCTCCGACTCTGGAAACACCATATATTTT
cdr3_aa: CASRDNGFGGSDSGNTIYF
v_call: TRBV19
j_call: TRBJ1-3
clone_size: -
d_call: -

cdr3_nt: TGTGCCAGCATGGCTAGCGGGTACAATGAGCAGTTCTTC
cdr3_aa: CASMASGYNEQFF
v_call: TRBV9
j_call: TRBJ2-1
clone_size: -
d_call: TRBD2

cdr3_nt: TGCGCCAGCGGGGACAGGGGGACGGCAGATACGCAGTATTTT
cdr3_aa: CASGDRGTADTQYF
v_call: TRBV5-1
j_call: TRBJ2-3
clone_size: -
d_call: TRBD1

cdr3_nt: TGTGCCAGCAGCTTAGTGCGGGGGGAGCAGTACTTC
cdr3_aa: CASSLVRGEQYF
v_call: TRBV7-9
j_call: TRBJ2-7
clone_size: -
d_call: TRBD2

cdr3_nt: TGCGCCAGCAGCACTCGGCAGTTCAGCGGGTCCTCCTACAATGAGCAGTTCTTC
cdr3_aa: CASSTRQFSGSSYNEQFF
v_call: TRBV5-1
j_call: TRBJ2-1
clone_size: -
d_call: -

cdr3_nt: TGCGCCAGCTCTGAACAGAACTCCTATAATTCACCCCTCCACTTT
cdr3_aa: CASSEQNSYNSPLHF
v_call: TRBV4-1
j_call: TRBJ1-6
clone_size: -
d_call: -

cdr3_nt: TGCGCCAGCACCGGGACAGGGAGCACCGGGGAGCTGTTTTTT
cdr3_aa: CASTGTGSTGELFF
v_call: TRBV5-1
j_call: TRBJ2-2
clone_size: -
d_call: TRBD1

cdr3_nt: TGTGCCAGCAGACGACAGGGTGCCTACGAGCAGTACTTC
cdr3_aa: CASRRQGAYEQYF
v_call: TRBV27
j_call: TRBJ2-7
clone_size: -
d_call: TRBD1

cdr3_nt: TGTGCCAGCAGCCCGTCGAAGGGACAGCCGACTGAAGCTTTCTTT
cdr3_aa: CASSPSKGQPTEAFF
v_call: TRBV6-2/TRBV6-3
j_call: TRBJ1-1
clone_size: -
d_call: TRBD1

cdr3_nt: TGTGCCAGCAGCCTAGGCTCTGGAAACACCATATATTTT
cdr3_aa: CASSLGSGNTIYF
v_call: TRBV7-3
j_call: TRBJ1-3
clone_size: -
d_call: -

cdr3_nt: TGCGCCAGCAGCTTGGATGGGGGGAGGAATTCACCCCTCCACTTT
cdr3_aa: CASSLDGGRNSPLHF
v_call: TRBV5-1
j_call: TRBJ1-6
clone_size: few
d_call: -

cdr3_nt: TGTGCCAGCAGTTCCTCGGGGGGGCGCCAAGAGACCCAGTACTTC
cdr3_aa: CASSSSGGRQETQYF
v_call: TRBV27
j_call: TRBJ2-5
clone_size: few
d_call: TRBD2

cdr3_nt: TGTGCCAGCAGCTTAGTTTATCAGGCCAATGAGCAGTTCTTC
cdr3_aa: CASSLVYQANEQFF
v_call: TRBV11-2
j_call: TRBJ2-1
clone_size: few
d_call: -

cdr3_nt: TGCGCCAGCAGTTCCACTGAGGGGACAGGGCTTTTGGACACCGGGGAGCTGTTTTTT
cdr3_aa: CASSSTEGTGLLDTGELFF
v_call: TRBV5-1
j_call: TRBJ2-2
clone_size: medium-sized
d_call: TRBD1

cdr3_nt: TGTGCCACCAGCCGTATAGGGGCGGGAAATGAAAAACTGTTTTTT
cdr3_aa: CATSRIGAGNEKLFF
v_call: TRBV15
j_call: TRBJ1-4
clone_size: -
d_call: -

cdr3_nt: TGTGCCAGCAGTTATGACAGGCCCTCGCAGACCCAGTACTTC
cdr3_aa: CASSYDRPSQTQYF
v_call: TRBV6-2/TRBV6-3
j_call: TRBJ2-5
clone_size: -
d_call: -

cdr3_nt: TGTGCCAGCAGCCCCCAAGTTCGGGGGGGGGCGGAGACCCAGTACTTC
cdr3_aa: CASSPQVRGGAETQYF
v_call: TRBV7-2
j_call: TRBJ2-5
clone_size: -
d_call: TRBD2

cdr3_nt: TGTGCCAGCAGACCGGGACAGGGGAACACCGGGGAGCTGTTTTTT
cdr3_aa: CASRPGQGNTGELFF
v_call: TRBV7-2
j_call: TRBJ2-2
clone_size: -
d_call: TRBD1

cdr3_nt: TGTGCCAGCAAAAGCCCGGGGTGGAATTCACCCCTCCACTTT
cdr3_aa: CASKSPGWNSPLHF
v_call: TRBV6-5
j_call: TRBJ1-6
clone_size: -
d_call: -

cdr3_nt: TGTGCCAGCAGCTTAGTTTCGGGACAGGGGAGGAACTACACCTTC
cdr3_aa: CASSLVSGQGRNYTF
v_call: TRBV7-8
j_call: TRBJ1-2
clone_size: -
d_call: TRBD1

cdr3_nt: TGTGCCAGCAGCGTAGGTCAGGTGAACACTGAAGCTTTCTTT
cdr3_aa: CASSVGQVNTEAFF
v_call: TRBV9
j_call: TRBJ1-1
clone_size: -
d_call: -

cdr3_nt: TGTGCCAGCAGCTTCCCTAACAGGGCGGACTATGGCTACACCTTC
cdr3_aa: CASSFPNRADYGYTF
v_call: TRBV5-4
j_call: TRBJ1-2
clone_size: -
d_call: -

cdr3_nt: TGTGCCATCAGTGCGGACAGGGGGCAGGGCTACACCTTC
cdr3_aa: CAISADRGQGYTF
v_call: TRBV10-3
j_call: TRBJ1-2
clone_size: -
d_call: TRBD1

cdr3_nt: TGCAGCGTTGCGGGGGTAAACGTGAACACTGAAGCTTTCTTT
cdr3_aa: CSVAGVNVNTEAFF
v_call: TRBV29-1
j_call: TRBJ1-1
clone_size: few
d_call: -